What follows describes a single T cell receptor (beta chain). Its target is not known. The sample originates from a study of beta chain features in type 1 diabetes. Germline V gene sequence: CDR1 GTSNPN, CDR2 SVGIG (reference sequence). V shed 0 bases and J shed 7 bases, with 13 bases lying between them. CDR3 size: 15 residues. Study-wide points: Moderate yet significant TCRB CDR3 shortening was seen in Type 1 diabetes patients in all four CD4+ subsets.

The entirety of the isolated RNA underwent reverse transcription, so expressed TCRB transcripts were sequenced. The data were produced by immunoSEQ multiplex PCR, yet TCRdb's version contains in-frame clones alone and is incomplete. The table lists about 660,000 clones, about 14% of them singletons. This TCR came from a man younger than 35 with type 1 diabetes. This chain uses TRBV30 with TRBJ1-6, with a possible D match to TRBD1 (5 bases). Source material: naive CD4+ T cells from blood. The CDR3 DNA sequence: TGTGCCTGGAGTGTAAGGGGACTGGGAAATTCACCCCTCCACTTT. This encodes CAWSVRGLGNSPLHF.